A selection of T cell receptor beta chains follows, all from one sample in a study of T cell responses to AZD1222 COVID-19 vaccine. Generated by immunoSEQ multiplex PCR, the TCRdb table keeps only in-frame clones and is missing some. Here the sample spans more than 65,000 clones, less than 85% being singletons. The sequencing used peripheral blood, collected 28 days after the second AZD1222 dose. The receptors derive from an adult who received the AZD1222 COVID-19 vaccine. Each CDR3 is given with its conserved first and last residue. D genes are given only for firm matches. Size values are once, few and many counts, or a class for expanded clones, and some rows have none.

J	V	D	size	DNA	CDR3
TRBJ2-1	TRBV19	TRBD1	.	TGTGCCAGTAGTGCCTCCCACAGGGGCCGCCTCTTCTTC	CASSASHRGRLFF
TRBJ1-6	TRBV27	.	few	TGTGCCAGCAGTTCCCCGGGATCGGGTAATTCACCCCTCCACTTT	CASSSPGSGNSPLHF
TRBJ2-5	TRBV30	TRBD2	.	TGTGCCTGGAGTGGGGGGACTAGAGAGACCCAGTACTTC	CAWSGGTRETQYF
TRBJ1-4	TRBV23-1	.	.	TGCGCCAGCAGTCAGGGCAGGGAGAAAGGTGAAAAACTGTTTTTT	CASSQGREKGEKLFF
TRBJ2-7	TRBV21-1	.	.	TGTGTCCCGGCTGGACAAAGGTACTTC	CVPAGQRYF
TRBJ2-7	TRBV3-1/TRBV3-2	.	.	TGTGCCAGCAGCCATCCCCCGAACAGTGGGAGCTCCTACGAGCAGTACTTC	CASSHPPNSGSSYEQYF
TRBJ1-2	TRBV6-5	.	once	TGTGCCAGCAGTTATCAGACAGGCGGTTTCTATGGCTACACCTTC	CASSYQTGGFYGYTF
TRBJ2-5	TRBV4-2	TRBD1	.	TGTGCCAGCAGCCCGACAGGGACGGCCGGACACCAAGAGACCCAGTACTTC	CASSPTGTAGHQETQYF
TRBJ1-6	TRBV19	.	.	TGTGCCAGTAGTATAGTGAGGCAGGACCTCTATAATTCACCCCTCCACTTT	CASSIVRQDLYNSPLHF
TRBJ1-1	TRBV29-1	.	.	TGCAGCTCCCGGGCCGAGACAGGGAACACTGAAGCTTTCTTT	CSSRAETGNTEAFF
TRBJ2-3	TRBV5-1	.	.	TGCGCCAGCAGCTTGACCGGTCTACCCACAGATACGCAGTATTTT	CASSLTGLPTDTQYF
TRBJ1-2	TRBV5-6	.	.	TGTGCCAGCAGCTTGGGTCCTAGCAACGGACCCTATGGCTACACCTTC	CASSLGPSNGPYGYTF
TRBJ1-1	TRBV5-1	.	once	TGCGCCAGCAGCTTGTCCGGGACCTACACTGAAGCTTTCTTT	CASSLSGTYTEAFF
TRBJ2-2	TRBV18	.	.	TGTGCCAGCTCAGATACAGCGACCGGGGAGCTGTTTTTT	CASSDTATGELFF
TRBJ1-5	TRBV15	.	.	TGTGCCACCAGCAGAGGGGGGATGGGACAGCCCCAGCATTTT	CATSRGGMGQPQHF
TRBJ1-1	TRBV4-2	TRBD1	.	TGTGCCAGCAGCCCCCAGGACAGGGGGCGAGAGACTGAAGCTTTCTTT	CASSPQDRGRETEAFF
TRBJ2-7	TRBV15	.	.	TGTGCCACCAGCAGAGATCTATCGAGGGGGATGATCCACGAGCAGTACTTC	CATSRDLSRGMIHEQYF
TRBJ2-3	TRBV19	.	.	TGTGCCAGTAGTATCACCGGGACCTACCCACAGCATACGCAGTATTTT	CASSITGTYPQHTQYF
TRBJ1-6	TRBV27	.	.	TGTGCCAGCAGTTGGCTTAATTCACCCCTCCACTTT	CASSWLNSPLHF